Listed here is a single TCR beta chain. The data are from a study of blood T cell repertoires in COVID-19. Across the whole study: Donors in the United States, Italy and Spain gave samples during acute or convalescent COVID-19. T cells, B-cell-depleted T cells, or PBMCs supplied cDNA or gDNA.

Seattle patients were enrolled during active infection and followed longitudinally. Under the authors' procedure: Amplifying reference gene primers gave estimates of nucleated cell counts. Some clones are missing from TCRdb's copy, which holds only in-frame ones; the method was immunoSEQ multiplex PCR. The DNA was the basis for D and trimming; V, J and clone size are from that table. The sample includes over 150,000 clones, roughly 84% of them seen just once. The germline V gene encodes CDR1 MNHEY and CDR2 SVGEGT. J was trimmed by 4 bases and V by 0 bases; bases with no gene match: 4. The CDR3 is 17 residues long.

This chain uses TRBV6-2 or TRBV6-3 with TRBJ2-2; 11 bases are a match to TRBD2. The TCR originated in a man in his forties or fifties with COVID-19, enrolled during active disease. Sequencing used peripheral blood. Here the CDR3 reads CASSYSASGGFTGELFF. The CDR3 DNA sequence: TGTGCCAGCAGTTACTCTGCTAGCGGGGGGTTCACCGGGGAGCTGTTTTTT.